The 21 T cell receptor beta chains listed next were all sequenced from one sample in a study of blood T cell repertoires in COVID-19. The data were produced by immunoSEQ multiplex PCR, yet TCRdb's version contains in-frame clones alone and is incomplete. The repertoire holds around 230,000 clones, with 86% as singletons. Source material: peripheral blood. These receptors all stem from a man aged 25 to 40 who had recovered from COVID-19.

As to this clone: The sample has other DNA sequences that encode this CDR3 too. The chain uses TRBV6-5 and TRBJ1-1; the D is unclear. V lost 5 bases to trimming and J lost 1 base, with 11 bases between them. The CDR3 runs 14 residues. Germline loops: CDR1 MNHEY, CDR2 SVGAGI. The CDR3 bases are TGTGCCAGCAGTACGGGCCGGGGGAACACTGAAGCTTTCTTT. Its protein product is CASSTGRGNTEAFF.

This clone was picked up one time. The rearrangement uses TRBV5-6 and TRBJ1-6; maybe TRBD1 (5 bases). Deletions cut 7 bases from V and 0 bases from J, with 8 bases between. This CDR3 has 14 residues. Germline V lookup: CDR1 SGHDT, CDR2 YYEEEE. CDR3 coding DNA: TGTGCCAGCTCCGGGGGCTCCTATAATTCACCCCTCCACTTT. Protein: CASSGGSYNSPLHF.

In DNA, the CDR3 is TGTGCCAGCAGTTTTCGAGGACAGTCTTATCAGCCCCAGCATTTT. Amino acid sequence: CASSFRGQSYQPQHF. This sequence joins TRBV28 and TRBJ1-5, with D perhaps matching TRBD1 (6 bases). This CDR3 is 15 amino acids long. V was clipped by 3 bases and J by 5 bases, with 14 bases between them. Germline-derived CDR1 and CDR2 are MDHEN and SYDVKM. Full variable domain (outside the CDR3, taken from reference TRBV28 and TRBJ1-5): DVKVTQSSRYLVKRTGEKVFLECVQDMDHENMFWYRQDPGLGLRLIYFSYDVKMKEKGDIPEGYSVSREKKERFSLILESASTNQTSMYLCASSFRGQSYQPQHFGDGTRLSIL.

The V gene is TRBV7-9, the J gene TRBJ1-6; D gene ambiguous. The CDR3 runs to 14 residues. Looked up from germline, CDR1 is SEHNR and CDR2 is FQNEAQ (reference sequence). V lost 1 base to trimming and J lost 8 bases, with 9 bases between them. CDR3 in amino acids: CASSLELRDSPLHF. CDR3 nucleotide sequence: TGTGCCAGCAGCTTAGAATTACGGGATTCACCCCTCCACTTT.

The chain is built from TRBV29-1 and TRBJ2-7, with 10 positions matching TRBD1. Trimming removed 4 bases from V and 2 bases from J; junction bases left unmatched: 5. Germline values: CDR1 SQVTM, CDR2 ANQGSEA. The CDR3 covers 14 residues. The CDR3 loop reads CSVAGGTGAYEQYF. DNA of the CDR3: TGCAGCGTTGCGGGGGGGACAGGGGCCTACGAGCAGTACTTC.

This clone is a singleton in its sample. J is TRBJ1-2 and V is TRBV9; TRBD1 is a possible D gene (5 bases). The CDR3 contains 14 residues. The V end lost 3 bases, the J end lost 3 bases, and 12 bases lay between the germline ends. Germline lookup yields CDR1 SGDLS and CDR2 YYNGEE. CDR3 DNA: TGTGCCAGCAGCGGGACAAATGGGTACTATGGCTACACCTTC. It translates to CASSGTNGYYGYTF. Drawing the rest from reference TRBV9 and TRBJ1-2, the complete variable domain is DSGVTQTPKHLITATGQRVTLRCSPRSGDLSVYWYQQSLDQGLQFLIQYYNGEERAKGNILERFSAQQFPDLHSELNLSSLELGDSALYFCASSGTNGYYGYTFGSGTRLTVV.

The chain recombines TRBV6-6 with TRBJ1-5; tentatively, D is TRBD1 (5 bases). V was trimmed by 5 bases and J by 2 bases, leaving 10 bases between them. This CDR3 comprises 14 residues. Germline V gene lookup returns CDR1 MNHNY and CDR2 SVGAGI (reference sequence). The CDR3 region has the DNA TGTGCCAGCAGTGCGGGGGTAGGCAATCAGCCCCAGCATTTT. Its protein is CASSAGVGNQPQHF.

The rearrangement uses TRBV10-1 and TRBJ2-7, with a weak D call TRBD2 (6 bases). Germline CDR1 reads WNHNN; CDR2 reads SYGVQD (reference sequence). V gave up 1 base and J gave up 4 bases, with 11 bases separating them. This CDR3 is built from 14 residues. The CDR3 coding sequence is TGCGCCAGCAGTGAGTATGATCGGGGGTACGAGCAGTACTTC. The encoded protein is CASSEYDRGYEQYF.

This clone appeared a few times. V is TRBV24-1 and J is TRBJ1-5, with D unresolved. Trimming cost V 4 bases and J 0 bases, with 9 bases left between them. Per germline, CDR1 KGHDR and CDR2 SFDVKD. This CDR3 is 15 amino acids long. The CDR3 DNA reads TGTGCCACCAGTGACTTCCAGGTTAGCAATCAGCCCCAGCATTTT. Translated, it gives CATSDFQVSNQPQHF.

CDR3 in amino acids: CASSGSRGGNEQFF. The CDR3 DNA follows: TGTGCCAGCAGTGGTAGCCGGGGAGGCAATGAGCAGTTCTTC. The chain employs TRBV27 and TRBJ2-1, with a possible D match to TRBD2 (6 bases). Trimming took 5 bases from V and 6 from J, leaving 14 bases between them. Germline V gives CDR1 MNHEY, CDR2 SMNVEV (reference sequence). The CDR3 length is 14 residues.

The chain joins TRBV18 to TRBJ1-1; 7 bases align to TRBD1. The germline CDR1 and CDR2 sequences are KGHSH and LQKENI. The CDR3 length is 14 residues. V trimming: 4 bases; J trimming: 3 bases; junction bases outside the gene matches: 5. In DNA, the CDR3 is TGTGCCAGCTCACGACAGGGATTGGACACTGAAGCTTTCTTT. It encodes CASSRQGLDTEAFF.

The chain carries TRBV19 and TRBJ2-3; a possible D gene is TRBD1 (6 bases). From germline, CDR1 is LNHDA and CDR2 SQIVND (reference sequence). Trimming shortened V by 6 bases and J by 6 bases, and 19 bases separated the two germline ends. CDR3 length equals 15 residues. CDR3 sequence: CASRAIWTAGDTQYF. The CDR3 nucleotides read TGTGCCAGTAGGGCGATATGGACAGCCGGGGATACGCAGTATTTT.

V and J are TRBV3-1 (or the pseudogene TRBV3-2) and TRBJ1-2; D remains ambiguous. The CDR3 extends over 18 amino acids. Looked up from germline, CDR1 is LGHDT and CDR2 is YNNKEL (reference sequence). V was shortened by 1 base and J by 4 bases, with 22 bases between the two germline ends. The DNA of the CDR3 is TGTGCCAGCAGCCAAGTACAGTATGATGGGCCAGAAGGCTATGGCTACACCTTC. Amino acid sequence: CASSQVQYDGPEGYGYTF.

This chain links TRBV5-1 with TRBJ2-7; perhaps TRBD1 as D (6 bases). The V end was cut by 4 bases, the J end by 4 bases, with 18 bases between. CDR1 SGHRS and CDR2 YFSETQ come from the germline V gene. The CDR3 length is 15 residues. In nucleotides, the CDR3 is TGCGCCAGCAGCCCACCCGCGACAGGTCTATACGAGCAGTACTTC. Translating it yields CASSPPATGLYEQYF. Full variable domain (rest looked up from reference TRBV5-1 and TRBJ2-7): KAGVTQTPRYLIKTRGQQVTLSCSPISGHRSVSWYQQTPGQGLQFLFEYFSETQRNKGNFPGRFSGRQFSNSRSEMNVSTLELGDSALYLCASSPPATGLYEQYFGPGTRLTVT.

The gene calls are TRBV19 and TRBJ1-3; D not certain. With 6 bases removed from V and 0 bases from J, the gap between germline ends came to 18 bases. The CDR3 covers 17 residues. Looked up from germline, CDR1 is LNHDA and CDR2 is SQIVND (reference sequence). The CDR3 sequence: CASSPDTWAPSGNTIYF. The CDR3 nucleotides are TGTGCCAGTAGCCCCGACACCTGGGCTCCCTCTGGAAACACCATATATTTT.

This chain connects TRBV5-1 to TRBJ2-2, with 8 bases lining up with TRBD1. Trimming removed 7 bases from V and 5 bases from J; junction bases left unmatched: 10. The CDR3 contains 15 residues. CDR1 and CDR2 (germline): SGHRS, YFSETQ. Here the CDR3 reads CASGVGRQGTGELFF. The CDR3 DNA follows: TGCGCCAGCGGGGTCGGCCGACAGGGGACCGGGGAGCTGTTTTTT.

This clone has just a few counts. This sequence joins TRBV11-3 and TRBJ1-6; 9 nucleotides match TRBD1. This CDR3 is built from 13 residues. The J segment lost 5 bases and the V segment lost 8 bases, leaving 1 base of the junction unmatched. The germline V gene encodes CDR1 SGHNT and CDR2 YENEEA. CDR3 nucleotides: TGTGCCAGCGGGACAGGGCATAATTCACCCCTCCACTTT. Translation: CASGTGHNSPLHF.

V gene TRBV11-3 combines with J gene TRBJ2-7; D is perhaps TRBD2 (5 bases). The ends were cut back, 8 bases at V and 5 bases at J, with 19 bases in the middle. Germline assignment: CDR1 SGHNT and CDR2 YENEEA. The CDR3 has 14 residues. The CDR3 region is CASGKSGVKNEQYF. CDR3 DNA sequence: TGTGCCAGCGGCAAGTCCGGGGTAAAGAACGAGCAGTACTTC.

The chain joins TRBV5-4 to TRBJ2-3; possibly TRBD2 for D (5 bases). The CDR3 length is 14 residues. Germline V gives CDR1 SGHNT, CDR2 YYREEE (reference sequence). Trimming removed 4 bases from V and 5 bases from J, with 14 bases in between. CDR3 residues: CASSPGFQLDTQYF. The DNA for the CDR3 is TGTGCCAGCAGCCCGGGGTTTCAGCTAGATACGCAGTATTTT.

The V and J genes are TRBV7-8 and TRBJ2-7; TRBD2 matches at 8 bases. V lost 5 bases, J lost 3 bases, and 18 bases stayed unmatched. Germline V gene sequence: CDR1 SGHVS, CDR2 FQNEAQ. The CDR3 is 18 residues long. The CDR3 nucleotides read TGTGCCAGCAGCACCGTACCCCGACGGGGGGGGCCCCTCTACGAGCAGTACTTC. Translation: CASSTVPRRGGPLYEQYF.

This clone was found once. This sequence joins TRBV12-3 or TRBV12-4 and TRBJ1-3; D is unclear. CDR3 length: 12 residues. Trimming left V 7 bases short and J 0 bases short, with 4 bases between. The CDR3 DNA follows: TGTGCCAGCACTCCCTCTGGAAACACCATATATTTT. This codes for CASTPSGNTIYF.